This TCR beta chain was recovered during a study of shared clonotypes between healthy human individuals. Donors were healthy HIV-negative adults without recently reported acute infections or vaccinations. The donor cohort consisted entirely of Caucasian adults residing in Nashville, Tennessee. Losses at the gene ends were 4 bases for V and 2 bases for J; bases not matched to a gene: 2. The CDR3 sequence is 14 residues long. Germline CDR1 LGHNA, CDR2 YSLEER. At the deep level, the assay was run. Profiled with immunoSEQ multiplex PCR; TCRdb holds only in-frame clones, not every one. Seen here are roughly 490,000 clones, 75% to 85% observed once, and the top ten hold 10% to 15%.

The sample consisted of PBMCs. This clonotype originated in a woman between 35 and 50 years old in good health. Some clones in this sample may be carry-over from other donors' samples. The rearrangement uses TRBV4-3 and TRBJ1-5; 7 positions agree with TRBD1. In nucleotides, the CDR3 is TGCGCCAGCAGCCTTACAGGGGGCAATCAGCCCCAGCATTTT. It specifies CASSLTGGNQPQHF.